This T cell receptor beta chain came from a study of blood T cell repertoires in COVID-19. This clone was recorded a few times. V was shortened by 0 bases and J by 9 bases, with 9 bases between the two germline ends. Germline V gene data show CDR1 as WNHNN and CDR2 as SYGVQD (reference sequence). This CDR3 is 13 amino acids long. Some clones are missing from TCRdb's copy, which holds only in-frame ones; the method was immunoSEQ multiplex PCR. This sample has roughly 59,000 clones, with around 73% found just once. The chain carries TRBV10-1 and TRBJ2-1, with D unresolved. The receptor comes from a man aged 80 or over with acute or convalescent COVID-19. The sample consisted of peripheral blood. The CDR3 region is CASSESSTAEQFF. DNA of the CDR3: TGCGCCAGCAGTGAGTCGAGTACAGCTGAGCAGTTCTTC.